This T cell receptor beta chain was observed in a study of shared clonotypes between healthy human individuals. Study results and limitations: Clonotype sharing across a few donors was observed for roughly 5% of naive CD4 clonotypes.

Concerning this clone: Its specificity is not known.

Some clones are missing from TCRdb's copy, which holds only in-frame ones; the method was immunoSEQ multiplex PCR. The sample records millions of clones, approximately 95% being singletons. The CDR3 runs 15 residues. V lost 3 bases to trimming and J lost 2 bases; unmatched junction nucleotides: 5. CDR1 SGHNT and CDR2 YYREEE come from the germline V gene (reference sequence). The sequenced sample consisted of naive CD4+ T cells sorted from blood. Subset denoted: CD45RA+ positively selected. This sequence was found in a man between 18 and 29 years old in good health. V is TRBV5-4 and J is TRBJ2-1, with TRBD1 matching over 7 bases. CDR3 sequence reads: CASSSRGTTYNEQFF. For the CDR3, the DNA is TGTGCCAGCAGCTCCAGGGGGACCACCTACAATGAGCAGTTCTTC.